The 31 T cell receptor beta chains below come from one sample, sequenced in a study of blood T cell repertoires in COVID-19. The repertoire was sequenced with immunoSEQ multiplex PCR; TCRdb's copy has only in-frame clones and lacks some. Among about 220,000 clones, around three quarters were seen once, and the ten largest hold 7.2%. Sequencing used peripheral blood. Receptor source: a woman between 70 and 85 years old with acute or convalescent COVID-19.

The chain joins TRBV23-1 to TRBJ1-1, with TRBD1 matching 10 bases. TRBV23-1 is designated an ORF whose function remains uncertain. This CDR3 comprises 14 residues. The trim removed 10 bases at V and 10 bases at J, leaving 15 bases unmatched. In DNA form, the CDR3 reads TGCGCCACCCCAAGACTGGGACAGGGGAGAGGAGCTTTCTTT. Protein sequence: CATPRLGQGRGAFF.

The chain recombines TRBV25-1 with TRBJ1-4; D is uncertain. This CDR3 spans 14 amino acids. Trimming removed 3 bases at V and 8 bases at J, with 13 bases between. Germline assignment: CDR1 MGHDK and CDR2 SYGVNS. CDR3 loop: CASSDPRTGEKLFF. The CDR3 coding sequence is TGTGCCAGCAGTGACCCGAGGACTGGGGAAAAACTGTTTTTT.

The rearrangement uses TRBV2 and TRBJ2-1, with 8 bases identical to TRBD2. Per germline, CDR1 SNHLY and CDR2 FYNNEI. The V segment lost 6 bases and the J segment 7 bases; nucleotides outside the gene matches: 8. The CDR3 loop spans 14 amino acids. CDR3: CASRPRAGGNEQFF. The CDR3 nucleotides are TGTGCCAGCAGGCCTCGGGCGGGGGGTAATGAGCAGTTCTTC.

Here the CDR3 DNA reads TGTGCCAGCAGCTTAGCGAGGAGCTTTCGGGGCTACACCTTC. Its translation: CASSLARSFRGYTF. The chain combines TRBV7-8 with TRBJ1-2; D not resolved. The CDR3 loop spans 14 amino acids. V lost 0 bases and J 8 bases, leaving 13 bases between the germline ends. The germline V gene encodes CDR1 SGHVS and CDR2 FQNEAQ.

This clone appeared a few times. Compared with germline, one end of the junction differs, possibly owing to a read error. The chain is built from TRBV3-1 (or the pseudogene TRBV3-2) and TRBJ1-5, with a tentative D call TRBD1 (5 bases). This CDR3 has 13 amino acids. Germline assignment: CDR1 LGHDT and CDR2 YNNKEL (reference sequence). This CDR3 reads CATARGYNQPQHF. The CDR3 DNA sequence: TGCGCCACCGCCCGGGGGTACAATCAGCCCCAGCATTTT.

The chain recombines TRBV7-2 with TRBJ2-5; the D gene is possibly TRBD2 (6 bases). In germline, CDR1 is SGHTA, CDR2 FQGNSA. CDR3 length: 14 amino acids. V lost 1 base and J 11 bases, leaving 17 bases between the germline ends. The CDR3: CASSLVRGNALQYF. The CDR3 DNA reads TGTGCCAGCAGCTTAGTACGGGGGAACGCATTACAGTACTTC.

The V gene is TRBV10-3, the J gene TRBJ2-2, with D possibly TRBD1 on 5 matching bases. V dropped 6 bases and J dropped 6 bases, with 11 bases sitting between them. The CDR3 has 13 residues. Germline V gene data show CDR1 as ENHRY and CDR2 as SYGVKD. The CDR3 reads CAISLGQAGELFF. CDR3 DNA sequence: TGTGCCATCAGCCTCGGACAAGCCGGGGAGCTGTTTTTT.

The chain has TRBV9 and TRBJ1-4; 8 nucleotides line up with TRBD1. Germline loops: CDR1 SGDLS, CDR2 YYNGEE. V was pared by 4 bases and J by 0 bases, with 5 bases of the junction left unmatched. The CDR3 runs to 16 residues. CDR3 protein: CASSLGQGTTNEKLFF. The CDR3, as DNA: TGTGCCAGCAGCTTAGGACAGGGAACAACTAATGAAAAACTGTTTTTT.

V is TRBV29-1 and J is TRBJ2-3; TRBD2 matches at 11 bases. V shed 4 bases and J 8 bases; nucleotides not matched to a gene: 5. Germline V gene sequence: CDR1 SQVTM, CDR2 ANQGSEA. The CDR3 totals 13 residues. The CDR3 is CSVATSGGGTQYF. As DNA, the CDR3 is TGCAGCGTTGCTACTAGCGGGGGAGGTACGCAGTATTTT.

The rearrangement uses TRBV6-5 and TRBJ1-1; 7 bases fit TRBD1. The V gene end was trimmed by 6 bases and the J gene end by 8 bases; junction bases not matched to a gene: 3. Germline V gives CDR1 MNHEY, CDR2 SVGAGI. The CDR3 covers 11 residues. This chain's CDR3 is CASRVQGEAFF. CDR3 DNA sequence: TGTGCCAGCAGGGTACAGGGGGAAGCTTTCTTT.

The chain joins TRBV25-1 to TRBJ1-1; D is unresolved. The CDR3 runs 13 residues. Trimming cost V 4 bases and J 5 bases, with 11 bases left between them. Germline lookup yields CDR1 MGHDK and CDR2 SYGVNS. The CDR3 loop reads CASSGPGATEAFF. CDR3 coding DNA: TGTGCCAGCAGTGGACCGGGAGCTACTGAAGCTTTCTTT.

V and J are TRBV24-1 and TRBJ2-3, with 12 positions matching TRBD2. CDR1 is KGHDR, CDR2 SFDVKD, per germline. The CDR3 is made up of 16 amino acids. V was clipped by 5 bases and J by 6 bases; unmatched bases: 8. CDR3: CATSALLAGGLDTQYF. CDR3 DNA sequence: TGTGCCACCAGTGCCCTACTAGCGGGGGGCCTTGATACGCAGTATTTT.

V is TRBV3-1 (or the pseudogene TRBV3-2) and J is TRBJ1-4; D is possibly TRBD1 (5 bases). This CDR3 region has 16 residues. Germline V lookup: CDR1 LGHDT, CDR2 YNNKEL (reference sequence). Trimming took off 1 base at V and 7 bases at J, with 16 bases between the two ends. CDR3 region: CASSQGVGGAFEKLFF. CDR3 DNA: TGTGCCAGCAGCCAAGGTGTCGGAGGGGCCTTTGAAAAACTGTTTTTT.

J is TRBJ2-2 and V is TRBV5-4; the D gene is possibly TRBD2 (5 bases). CDR1 is SGHNT, CDR2 YYREEE, per germline (reference sequence). The V end was cut by 0 bases, the J end by 8 bases, with 17 bases between. The CDR3 covers 16 residues. The CDR3 loop is CASSLGGRRTGGELFF. Here the CDR3 DNA reads TGTGCCAGCAGCTTGGGAGGACGGAGGACCGGGGGGGAGCTGTTTTTT.

V and J are TRBV24-1 and TRBJ2-2; D perhaps matches TRBD2 (6 bases). Trimming shortened V by 1 base and J by 4 bases, and 12 bases separated the two germline ends. This CDR3 has 16 residues. The germline gives CDR1 KGHDR, CDR2 SFDVKD. CDR3: CATSDFLGGFTGELFF. CDR3 nucleotides: TGTGCCACCAGTGATTTCCTGGGGGGATTCACCGGGGAGCTGTTTTTT.

This clone was observed a handful of times. The chain joins TRBV5-1 to TRBJ2-1, with 9 bases identical to TRBD1. The CDR3 is 16 residues long. Trimming at V came to 4 bases and at J to 8 bases, leaving 13 bases not matched to a gene. Germline V CDR1 and CDR2: SGHRS, YFSETQ. CDR3 nucleotides: TGCGCCAGCAGCCGCATGGGACAGGGAGTTTCCGATGAGCAGTTCTTC. It yields the protein CASSRMGQGVSDEQFF.

The CDR3 protein is CASSVEGTPLATEAFF. CDR3 coding DNA: TGTGCCAGCAGCGTAGAGGGGACACCGCTTGCCACTGAAGCTTTCTTT. The gene calls are TRBV9 and TRBJ1-1; D may be TRBD1 (6 bases). From germline, CDR1 is SGDLS and CDR2 YYNGEE. This CDR3 comprises 16 residues. The V end lost 0 bases, the J end lost 4 bases, and 16 bases lay between the germline ends.

The chain links TRBV7-2 to TRBJ2-5; no clear D gene. Trimming shortened V by 5 bases and J by 5 bases, and 9 bases separated the two germline ends. Germline CDR1 SGHTA, CDR2 FQGNSA. The CDR3 loop spans 12 amino acids. CDR3 amino acids: CASSRERETQYF. The CDR3 nucleotides read TGTGCCAGCAGCAGAGAACGGGAGACCCAGTACTTC.

The chain carries TRBV7-6 and TRBJ2-3, with 9 bases that match TRBD2. The CDR3 loop spans 15 amino acids. Germline V lookup: CDR1 SGHVS, CDR2 FNYEAQ. V shed 4 bases and J 7 bases; nucleotides not matched to a gene: 9. As DNA, the CDR3 is TGTGCCAGCAGCTCGACTAGCGGTGACTTATATACGCAGTATTTT. This gives the protein CASSSTSGDLYTQYF.

This chain joins TRBV6-5 and TRBJ1-1; D possibly corresponds to TRBD1 (6 bases). Germline V gives CDR1 MNHEY, CDR2 SVGAGI. The V end was cut by 1 base, the J end by 4 bases, with 16 bases between. The CDR3 loop spans 16 amino acids. The DNA of the CDR3 is TGTGCCAGCAGTTACTTAGGCTATGGGGGGGCCACTGAAGCTTTCTTT. Its protein is CASSYLGYGGATEAFF.

This clone was observed once. The V and J genes are TRBV27 and TRBJ2-1; 7 nucleotides match TRBD2. The V and J ends lost 3 bases and 2 bases, in that order; junction bases with no gene match: 4. The germline V gene has CDR1 MNHEY and CDR2 SMNVEV (reference sequence). The CDR3 covers 15 residues. The CDR3 sequence: CASSFRGGAYNEQFF. CDR3 DNA: TGTGCCAGCAGTTTCCGCGGGGGAGCCTACAATGAGCAGTTCTTC.

V and J are TRBV4-1 and TRBJ1-3; D may be TRBD1 (6 bases). The V end was cut by 1 base, the J end by 3 bases, with 10 bases between. The CDR3 is 15 residues long. Germline lookup yields CDR1 MGHRA and CDR2 YSYEKL. CDR3 DNA: TGCGCCAGCAGCCAAGGGGACACTTTTGGAAACACCATATATTTT. Translating gives CASSQGDTFGNTIYF.

This rearrangement joins TRBV29-1 to TRBJ2-1, with D possibly TRBD2 on 5 matching bases. Trimming pared 4 bases from V and 9 bases from J, leaving 13 bases between. Looked up from germline, CDR1 is SQVTM and CDR2 is ANQGSEA. The CDR3 spans 12 residues. The CDR3 reads CSVALRGREQFF. The CDR3 DNA follows: TGCAGCGTTGCCCTTCGGGGTCGTGAGCAGTTCTTC.

The gene calls are TRBV11-3 and TRBJ2-1; 11 nucleotides match TRBD1. The germline CDR1 and CDR2 sequences are SGHNT and YENEEA. This CDR3 spans 15 amino acids. V lost 1 base and J lost 6; bases outside the gene matches: 2. CDR3 sequence (DNA): TGTGCCAGCAGCTTAGGTGGGACAGGGGGCAATGAGCAGTTCTTC. Its protein product is CASSLGGTGGNEQFF.

This chain joins TRBV18 and TRBJ2-2; the match to TRBD1 covers 8 bases. Germline values: CDR1 KGHSH, CDR2 LQKENI. The CDR3 has 16 amino acids. V lost 3 bases and J lost 1; bases outside the gene matches: 4. DNA of the CDR3: TGTGCCAGCTCACCTTTTGGGACAGGGAACACCGGGGAGCTGTTTTTT. Translation gives CASSPFGTGNTGELFF.

The genes are TRBV12-3 or TRBV12-4 and TRBJ2-5; the D gene is possibly TRBD2 (6 bases). V shed 5 bases and J shed 3 bases, with 7 bases lying between them. The CDR3 contains 12 residues. CDR3 coding DNA: TGTGCCAGCAGTCGACTAGAAGAGACCCAGTACTTC. Its protein is CASSRLEETQYF.

The rearrangement links TRBV5-1 to TRBJ2-1; 7 bases are a match to TRBD2. Germline V lookup: CDR1 SGHRS, CDR2 YFSETQ. The CDR3 has 15 amino acids. V gave up 0 bases and J gave up 3 bases; unmatched junction bases: 3. CDR3 amino acids: CASSLASGRYNEQFF. For the CDR3, the DNA is TGCGCCAGCAGCTTGGCTAGCGGTCGCTACAATGAGCAGTTCTTC. Full variable domain (rest looked up from reference TRBV5-1 and TRBJ2-1): KAGVTQTPRYLIKTRGQQVTLSCSPISGHRSVSWYQQTPGQGLQFLFEYFSETQRNKGNFPGRFSGRQFSNSRSEMNVSTLELGDSALYLCASSLASGRYNEQFFGPGTRLTVL.

This clone was counted a single time. The chain links TRBV19 to TRBJ1-1, with 7 bases matching TRBD1. Germline V gene data show CDR1 as LNHDA and CDR2 as SQIVND (reference sequence). The CDR3 has 14 amino acids. The junction had 6 bases not matched to a gene; V was cut back by 8 bases and J by 0 bases. The CDR3 spells CASLGGLMNTEAFF. The CDR3 DNA sequence: TGTGCCAGTCTAGGGGGCCTTATGAACACTGAAGCTTTCTTT.

The chain combines TRBV11-2 with TRBJ2-1; 9 nucleotides align to TRBD2. The CDR3 is 15 amino acids. The J segment lost 7 bases and the V segment lost 2 bases, leaving 6 bases of the junction unmatched. Germline lookup yields CDR1 SGHAT and CDR2 FQNNGV. The DNA for the CDR3 is TGTGCCAGCAGCTTATGGCGGGGGGGCAGGAATGAGCAGTTCTTC. The encoded protein is CASSLWRGGRNEQFF.

In its sample, this clone was seen once. The chain couples TRBV7-8 to TRBJ2-3, with TRBD2 matching 10 bases. CDR3 length equals 21 residues. Germline-derived CDR1 and CDR2 are SGHVS and FQNEAQ. After removal of 2 bases from V and 6 bases from J, the junction contained 23 bases not matched to a gene. The CDR3 DNA reads TGTGCCAGCAGCTTATCTAGGTTACTAGCGGGGATTCGAAGAGGGCACGATACGCAGTATTTT. Translated, it gives CASSLSRLLAGIRRGHDTQYF.

This sequence joins TRBV13 and TRBJ1-2, with 10 bases fitting TRBD1. Trimming cost V 5 bases and J 8 bases; bases outside gene matches: 5. CDR1 is PRHDT, CDR2 FYEKMQ, per germline (reference sequence). There are 13 residues in the CDR3. The CDR3 region has the DNA TGTGCCAGCAGCAGACAGGGGGCAAGAGGCTACACCTTC. Protein product: CASSRQGARGYTF.